The 16 T cell receptor beta chains in this list originate from one sample, sequenced in a study of blood T cell repertoires in COVID-19. TCRdb keeps only in-frame clones here, not all; method: immunoSEQ multiplex PCR. This sample has 120,000 or so clones, with 80% to 90% found just once. Material for sequencing was peripheral blood. The receptors originated from a woman in her sixties or seventies with acute or convalescent COVID-19.

The rearrangement links TRBV7-8 to TRBJ2-1; D is uncertain. Trimming stripped 7 bases from V and 8 bases from J, with 15 bases between. The CDR3 extends over 13 amino acids. Germline values: CDR1 SGHVS, CDR2 FQNEAQ. CDR3 DNA sequence: TGTGCCAGCAACGGGTTCTCCCTGGATGAGCAGTTCTTC. Translating gives CASNGFSLDEQFF.

V is TRBV10-3 and J is TRBJ2-7; perhaps TRBD2 as D (6 bases). The ends were cut back, 5 bases at V and 4 bases at J, with 12 bases in the middle. Germline loops: CDR1 ENHRY, CDR2 SYGVKD. The CDR3 is made up of 13 amino acids. CDR3 sequence (DNA): TGTGCCATCAGTAATGGGGCGGGGTACGAGCAGTACTTC. Its protein is CAISNGAGYEQYF.

This clone was counted between two and nine times. V and J are TRBV29-1 and TRBJ1-2, with TRBD1 matching over 9 bases. Trimming took 4 bases from V and 6 from J; bases not matched to a gene: 3. Germline V gene sequence: CDR1 SQVTM, CDR2 ANQGSEA. The CDR3 loop spans 12 amino acids. As DNA, the CDR3 is TGCAGCGTTGGACAGGGGGTCGATGGCTACACCTTC. Protein product: CSVGQGVDGYTF.

The V gene is TRBV20-1, the J gene TRBJ2-5, with D unclear. CDR3 length equals 11 residues. Germline assignment: CDR1 DFQATT and CDR2 SNEGSKA (reference sequence). DNA for the CDR3: TGCAGCCCTAAAACGCCAACGGGCCAGTACTTC. As protein: CSPKTPTGQYF.

The V and J genes are TRBV6-5 and TRBJ2-3; D not certain. V was cut by 10 bases and J by 3 bases, with 11 bases left in between. This CDR3 spans 12 amino acids. The germline V gene encodes CDR1 MNHEY and CDR2 SVGAGI. This CDR3 is CATYSVTDTQYF. The CDR3 DNA sequence: TGTGCCACTTACTCGGTTACAGATACGCAGTATTTT.

This clone was counted a single time. Here the CDR3 reads CASSFTGGNTGELFF. Written as DNA, the CDR3 is TGTGCCAGTAGTTTTACAGGGGGCAACACCGGGGAGCTGTTTTTT. This sequence joins TRBV19 and TRBJ2-2; TRBD1 matches at 9 bases. The CDR3 loop spans 15 amino acids. The J segment lost 2 bases and the V segment lost 5 bases, leaving 3 bases of the junction unmatched. CDR1 and CDR2 from the germline V gene are LNHDA and SQIVND (reference sequence).

This clone was seen only once. V and J are TRBV10-2 and TRBJ1-2, with TRBD1 identical over 8 bases. Per the germline V gene, CDR1 is WSHSY and CDR2 is SAAADI. Unmatched junction bases numbered 5, after V lost 6 bases and J lost 8 bases. The CDR3 loop spans 12 amino acids. In DNA, the CDR3 is TGCGCCAGCAGGCAGGGGGCGGAAGGCTACACCTTC. As protein: CASRQGAEGYTF.

The CDR3, as DNA: TGTGCCAGCAGTGTGGGAGAAGTCACTGAAGCTTTCTTT. Residues: CASSVGEVTEAFF. The genes are TRBV27 and TRBJ1-1; D is ambiguous. In germline, CDR1 is MNHEY, CDR2 SMNVEV (reference sequence). The CDR3 is 13 residues long. Trimming stripped 5 bases from V and 4 bases from J, with 11 bases between.

J is TRBJ1-1 and V is TRBV14, with D uncertain. The CDR3 covers 16 residues. Trimming shortened V by 1 base and J by 10 bases, and 22 bases separated the two germline ends. Looked up from germline, CDR1 is SGHDN and CDR2 is FVKESK. DNA for the CDR3: TGTGCCAGCAGCCAAGGGCCCGATATGTGGGTGGGGAGAGCTTTCTTT. Translated: CASSQGPDMWVGRAFF.

The CDR3 nucleotides read TGTGCCAGCAGTGAAGCGGGGGGGAGTGAAGCTTTCTTT. Its translation is CASSEAGGSEAFF. The rearrangement links TRBV6-1 to TRBJ1-1, with a tentative D call TRBD1 (5 bases). V was pared by 0 bases and J by 7 bases, with 9 bases between. The germline gives CDR1 MNHNS, CDR2 SASEGT. This CDR3 has 13 amino acids.

In its sample, this clone was seen once. The chain links TRBV3-1 (or the pseudogene TRBV3-2) to TRBJ2-3; 8 bases line up with TRBD2. With 1 base clipped from V and 3 bases from J, the junction kept 12 bases outside the gene matches. This CDR3 contains 18 residues. Germline lookup yields CDR1 LGHDT and CDR2 YNNKEL (reference sequence). CDR3 DNA sequence: TGTGCCAGCAGCCAAGTACCAACTAGCGGAGGTGGAACAGATACGCAGTATTTT. It encodes CASSQVPTSGGGTDTQYF.

The V gene is TRBV11-2, the J gene TRBJ2-7; no definite D call. V shed 3 bases and J shed 3 bases, with 6 bases lying between them. This CDR3 spans 12 amino acids. Germline CDR1 and CDR2: SGHAT and FQNNGV. The CDR3 DNA reads TGTGCCAGCAGCTTTCAATTCTACGAGCAGTACGTC. Translation: CASSFQFYEQYV.

The rearrangement uses TRBV5-4 and TRBJ2-3; 8 bases align to TRBD1. Germline V gives CDR1 SGHNT, CDR2 YYREEE (reference sequence). The CDR3 runs to 14 residues. V shed 4 bases and J 1 base; nucleotides not matched to a gene: 2. CDR3 DNA sequence: TGTGCCAGCAGCCGGGGACAGGGCACAGATACGCAGTATTTT. Its protein is CASSRGQGTDTQYF.

The chain uses TRBV2 and TRBJ1-5, with a tentative D call TRBD1 (5 bases). The CDR3 sequence is 14 residues long. The V end was cut by 2 bases, the J end by 7 bases, with 12 bases between. In germline, CDR1 is SNHLY, CDR2 FYNNEI. CDR3 in amino acids: CASSERGIGQPQHF. The DNA for the CDR3 is TGTGCCAGCAGTGAACGGGGGATCGGACAGCCCCAGCATTTT.

On this clone: Additional DNA sequences in this sample encode the identical CDR3. The genes are TRBV29-1 and TRBJ1-5; TRBD1 might be the D (6 bases). This CDR3 contains 13 residues. V lost 2 bases to trimming and J lost 3 bases, with 8 bases between them. Germline V gene lookup returns CDR1 SQVTM and CDR2 ANQGSEA. The CDR3 is CSVETGSNQPQHF. In DNA, the CDR3 is TGCAGCGTTGAAACAGGGTCCAATCAGCCCCAGCATTTT.

The chain uses TRBV2 and TRBJ2-1; perhaps TRBD1 as D (6 bases). Trimming took 1 base from V and 11 from J, leaving 15 bases between them. The CDR3 has 14 residues. Germline CDR1 is SNHLY and CDR2 is FYNNEI. The CDR3: CASSEGGEQGQQFF. The CDR3 DNA sequence: TGTGCCAGCAGTGAAGGGGGCGAACAGGGACAGCAGTTCTTC.